These T cell receptor beta chains were read from a single sample in a study of blood T cell repertoires in COVID-19. The repertoire was sequenced with immunoSEQ multiplex PCR; TCRdb's copy has only in-frame clones and lacks some. This table holds some 130,000 clones, 80% to 90% found once. What was sequenced was peripheral blood. The receptors here all came from a man aged 45-65 years with active or convalescent COVID-19. CDR3s include the opening cysteine and the closing phenylalanine or tryptophan.

CDR3 protein	J gene	V gene
CASGWTGSSAGELFF	TRBJ2-2	TRBV19
CATSDLTGSGTGELFF	TRBJ2-2	TRBV24-1
CASGLVRGQGSTGELFF	TRBJ2-2	TRBV12-5
CASSSTPVSNSPLHF	TRBJ1-6	TRBV4-1
CASSPTSGRADEQYF	TRBJ2-7	TRBV28
CAIMSGYGETQYF	TRBJ2-5	TRBV10-3
CASSEERREGDTQYF	TRBJ2-3	TRBV2
CASSLTGAPYEQYF	TRBJ2-7	TRBV6-2/TRBV6-3
CASSPRTFLAKNIQYF	TRBJ2-4	TRBV28
CASSLAQGANYGYTF	TRBJ1-2	TRBV5-4
CASIPGTGVSSYEQYF	TRBJ2-7	TRBV5-5
CASSSRLALYEQYF	TRBJ2-7	TRBV3-1/TRBV3-2
CASSLYDRGYGYTF	TRBJ1-2	TRBV27
CASRQQGTGNTGELFF	TRBJ2-2	TRBV6-4
CASKHTSGSPNEQFF	TRBJ2-1	TRBV6-6
CASSLGRGGEQYF	TRBJ2-7	TRBV7-2
CASSLRTEAFF	TRBJ1-1	TRBV11-2